This T cell receptor (beta chain) was sequenced in a study of T cell changes during pregnancy in multiple sclerosis. Sequencing was performed with immunoSEQ multiplex PCR; in TCRdb, only in-frame clones are kept and a portion is missing. Found here are tens of thousands of clones, about 89% of them singletons; the top ten hold 0.45% to 0.55%. Trimming cost V 4 bases and J 5 bases; bases outside gene matches: 9. CDR1 SGHDT and CDR2 YYEEEE come from the germline V gene. There are 15 residues in the CDR3. Source: CD4+ T cells from peripheral blood mononuclear cells, taken in the third trimester of pregnancy. This chain links TRBV5-6 with TRBJ1-5; 7 positions agree with TRBD1. The receptor was derived from a female donor in good health, enrolled as a control in a pregnancy study. CDR3: CASSKTTGLDQPQHF. The CDR3 nucleotides are TGTGCCAGCAGCAAAACGACAGGGCTGGATCAGCCCCAGCATTTT.